The entry below gives a single T cell receptor beta chain sequence along with its context. The data derive from a study of blood T cells in healthy people across ages. Primed by a sample-barcoded 5' primer and a J-beta primer mix, a second PCR proceeded for about 6 to 11 cycles. TCRdb used MiXCR to reprocess the 5' RACE reads, holding one entry per CDR3 protein. This sample has about 2 million distinct CDR3 sequences, with just under 50% found just once. CDR3 length: 15 amino acids. V lost 0 bases, J lost 8 bases, and 6 bases stayed unmatched. CDR1 and CDR2 from the germline V gene are MGHRA and YSYEKL.

The specimen sequenced was blood. V gene TRBV4-1 combines with J gene TRBJ2-1; TRBD2 matches at 8 bases. The clonotype originates from a middle-aged woman in good health. The CDR3 here is CASSQDVVAGYEQFF. The DNA of the CDR3 is TGCGCCAGCAGCCAAGATGTGGTAGCGGGATATGAGCAGTTCTTC.